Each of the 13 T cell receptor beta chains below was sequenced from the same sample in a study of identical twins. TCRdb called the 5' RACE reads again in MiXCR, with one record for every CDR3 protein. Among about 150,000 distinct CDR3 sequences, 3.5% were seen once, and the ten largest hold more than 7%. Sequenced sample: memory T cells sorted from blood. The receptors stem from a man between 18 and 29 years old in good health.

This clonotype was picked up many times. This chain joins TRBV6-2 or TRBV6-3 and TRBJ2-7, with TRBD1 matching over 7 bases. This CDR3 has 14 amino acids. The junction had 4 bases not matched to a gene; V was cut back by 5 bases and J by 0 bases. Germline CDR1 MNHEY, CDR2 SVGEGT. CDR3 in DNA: TGTGCCAGCAGTCCTCGGGACAGCTCCTACGAGCAGTACTTC. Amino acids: CASSPRDSSYEQYF.

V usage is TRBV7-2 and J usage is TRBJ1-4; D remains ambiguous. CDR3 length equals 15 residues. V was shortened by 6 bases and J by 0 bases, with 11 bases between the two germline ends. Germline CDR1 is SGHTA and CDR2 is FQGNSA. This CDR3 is CASSPTAPTNEKLFF. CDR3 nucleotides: TGTGCCAGCAGTCCCACGGCCCCAACTAATGAAAAACTGTTTTTT.

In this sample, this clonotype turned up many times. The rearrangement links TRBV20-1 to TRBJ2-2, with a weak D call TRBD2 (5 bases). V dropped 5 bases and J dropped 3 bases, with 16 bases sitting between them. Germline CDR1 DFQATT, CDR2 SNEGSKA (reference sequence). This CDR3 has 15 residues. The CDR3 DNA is TGCAGTGCTGCGGACCCTTCGAGGGACACCGGGGAGCTGTTTTTT. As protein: CSAADPSRDTGELFF.

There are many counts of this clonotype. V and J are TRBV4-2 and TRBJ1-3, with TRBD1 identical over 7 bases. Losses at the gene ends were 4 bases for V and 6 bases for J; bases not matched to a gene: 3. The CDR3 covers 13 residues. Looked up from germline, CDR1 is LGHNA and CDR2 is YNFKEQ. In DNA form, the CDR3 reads TGTGCCAGCAGCCCGACAGGGATAAACACCATATATTTT. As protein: CASSPTGINTIYF.

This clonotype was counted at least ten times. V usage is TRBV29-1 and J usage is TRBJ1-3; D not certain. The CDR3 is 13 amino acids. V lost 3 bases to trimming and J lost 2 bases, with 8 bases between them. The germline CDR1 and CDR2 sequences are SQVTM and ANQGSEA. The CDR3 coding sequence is TGCAGCGTTGACGGCGCACCTGGAAACACCATATATTTT. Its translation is CSVDGAPGNTIYF.

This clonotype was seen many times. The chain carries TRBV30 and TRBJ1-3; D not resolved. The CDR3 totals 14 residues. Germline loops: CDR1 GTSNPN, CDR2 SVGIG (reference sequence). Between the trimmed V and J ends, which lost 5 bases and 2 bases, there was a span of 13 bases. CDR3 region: CAWGHTVAGNTIYF. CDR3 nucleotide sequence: TGTGCCTGGGGGCACACGGTAGCTGGAAACACCATATATTTT.

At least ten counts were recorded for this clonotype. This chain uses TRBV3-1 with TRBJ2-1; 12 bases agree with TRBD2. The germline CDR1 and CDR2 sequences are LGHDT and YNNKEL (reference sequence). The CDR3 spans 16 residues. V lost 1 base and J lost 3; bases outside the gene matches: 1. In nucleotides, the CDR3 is TGTGCCAGCAGCCAAGGGACTAGCGGGATCTACAATGAGCAGTTCTTC. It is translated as CASSQGTSGIYNEQFF.

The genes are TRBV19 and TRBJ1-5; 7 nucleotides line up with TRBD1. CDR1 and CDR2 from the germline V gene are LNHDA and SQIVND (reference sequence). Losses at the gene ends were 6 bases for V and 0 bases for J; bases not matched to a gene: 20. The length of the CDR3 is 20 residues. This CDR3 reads CASSPKFRTGAALSNQPQHF. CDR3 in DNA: TGTGCCAGTAGCCCCAAATTTCGAACAGGGGCGGCCCTTAGCAATCAGCCCCAGCATTTT.

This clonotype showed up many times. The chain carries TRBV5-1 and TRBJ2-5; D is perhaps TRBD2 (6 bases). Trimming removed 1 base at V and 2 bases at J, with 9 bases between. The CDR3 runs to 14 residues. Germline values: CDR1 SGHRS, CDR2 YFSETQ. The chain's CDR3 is CASSLMGRQETQYF. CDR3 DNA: TGCGCCAGCAGCTTGATGGGGAGGCAAGAGACCCAGTACTTC.

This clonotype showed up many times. The CDR3 region has the DNA TGCGCCAGCAGCCTAGGACAGGGTGGGCAGCCCCAGCATTTT. Amino acids: CASSLGQGGQPQHF. J is TRBJ1-5 and V is TRBV5-1; the match to TRBD1 covers 8 bases. V lost 4 bases, J lost 7 bases, and 7 bases stayed unmatched. This CDR3 comprises 14 residues. Germline V gene data show CDR1 as SGHRS and CDR2 as YFSETQ.

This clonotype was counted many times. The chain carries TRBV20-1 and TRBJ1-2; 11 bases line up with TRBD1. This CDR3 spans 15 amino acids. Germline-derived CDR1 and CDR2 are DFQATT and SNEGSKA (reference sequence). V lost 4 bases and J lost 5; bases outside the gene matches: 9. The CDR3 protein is CSATSTGTGGYGYTF. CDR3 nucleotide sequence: TGCAGTGCTACCAGTACCGGGACAGGGGGATATGGCTACACCTTC.

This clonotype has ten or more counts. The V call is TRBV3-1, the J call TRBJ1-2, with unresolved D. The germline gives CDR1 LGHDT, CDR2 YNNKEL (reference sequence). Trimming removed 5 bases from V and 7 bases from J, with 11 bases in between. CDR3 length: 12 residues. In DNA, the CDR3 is TGTGCCAGCAGCGGGCAGGAGGCTGGCTACACCTTC. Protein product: CASSGQEAGYTF.

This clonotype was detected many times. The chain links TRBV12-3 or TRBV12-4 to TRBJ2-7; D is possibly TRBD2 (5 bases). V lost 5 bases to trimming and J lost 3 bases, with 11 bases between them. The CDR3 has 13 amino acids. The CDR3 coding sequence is TGTGCCAGCAGTCCGGGATTCAACTACGAGCAGTACTTC. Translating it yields CASSPGFNYEQYF.